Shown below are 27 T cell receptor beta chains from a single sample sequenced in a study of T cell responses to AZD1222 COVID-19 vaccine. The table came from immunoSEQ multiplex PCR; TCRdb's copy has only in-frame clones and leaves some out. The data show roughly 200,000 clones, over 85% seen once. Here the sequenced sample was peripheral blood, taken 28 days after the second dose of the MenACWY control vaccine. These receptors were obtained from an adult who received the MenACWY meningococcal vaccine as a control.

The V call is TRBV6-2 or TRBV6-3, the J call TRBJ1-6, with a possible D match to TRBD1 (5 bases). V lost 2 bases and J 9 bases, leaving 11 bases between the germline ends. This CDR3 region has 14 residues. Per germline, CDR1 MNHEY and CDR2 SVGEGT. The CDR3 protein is CASSYLGRASPLHF. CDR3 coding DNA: TGTGCCAGCAGTTACCTGGGGCGGGCTTCACCCCTCCACTTT.

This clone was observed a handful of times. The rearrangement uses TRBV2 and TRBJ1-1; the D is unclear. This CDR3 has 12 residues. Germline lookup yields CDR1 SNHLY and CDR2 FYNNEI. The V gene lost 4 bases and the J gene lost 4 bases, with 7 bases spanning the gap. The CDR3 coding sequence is TGTGCCAGCAGTGGGGAGGGCACTGAAGCTTTCTTT. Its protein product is CASSGEGTEAFF.

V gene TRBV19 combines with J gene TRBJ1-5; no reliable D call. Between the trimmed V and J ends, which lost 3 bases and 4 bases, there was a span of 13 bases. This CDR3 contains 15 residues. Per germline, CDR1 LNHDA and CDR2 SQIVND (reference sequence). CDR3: CASSIPARRNQPQHF. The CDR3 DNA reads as TGTGCCAGTAGTATCCCCGCCAGGAGAAATCAGCCCCAGCATTTT.

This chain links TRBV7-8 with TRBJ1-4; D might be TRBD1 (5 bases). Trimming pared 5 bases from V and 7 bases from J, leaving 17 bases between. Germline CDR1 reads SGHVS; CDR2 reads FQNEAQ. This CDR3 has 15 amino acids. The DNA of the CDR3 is TGTGCCAGCAGCGCCGGTGGGGGGATCGGTGAAAAACTGTTTTTT. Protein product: CASSAGGGIGEKLFF.

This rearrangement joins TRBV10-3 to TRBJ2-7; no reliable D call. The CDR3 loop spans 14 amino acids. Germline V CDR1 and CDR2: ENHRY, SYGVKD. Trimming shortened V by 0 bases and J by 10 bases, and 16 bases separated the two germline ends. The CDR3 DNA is TGTGCCATCAGTGAGTCTCGGGTAGAAACGTCCCAGTACTTC. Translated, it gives CAISESRVETSQYF.

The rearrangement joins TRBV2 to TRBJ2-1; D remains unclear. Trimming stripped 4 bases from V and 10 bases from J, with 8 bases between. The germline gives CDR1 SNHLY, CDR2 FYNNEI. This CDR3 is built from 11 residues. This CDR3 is CASSVIVEQFF. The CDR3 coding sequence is TGTGCCAGCAGTGTGATAGTAGAGCAGTTCTTC. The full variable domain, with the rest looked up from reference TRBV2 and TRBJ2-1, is EPEVTQTPSHQVTQMGQEVILRCVPISNHLYFYWYRQILGQKVEFLVSFYNNEISEKSEIFDDQFSVERPDGSNFTLKIRSTKLEDSAMYFCASSVIVEQFFGPGTRLTVL.

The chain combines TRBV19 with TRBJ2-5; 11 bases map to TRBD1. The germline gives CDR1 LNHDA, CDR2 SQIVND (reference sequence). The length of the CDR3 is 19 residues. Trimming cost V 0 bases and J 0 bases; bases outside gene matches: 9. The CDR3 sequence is CASSIEGTGGHGYQETQYF. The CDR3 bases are TGTGCCAGTAGTATAGAAGGGACAGGGGGGCACGGGTACCAAGAGACCCAGTACTTC.

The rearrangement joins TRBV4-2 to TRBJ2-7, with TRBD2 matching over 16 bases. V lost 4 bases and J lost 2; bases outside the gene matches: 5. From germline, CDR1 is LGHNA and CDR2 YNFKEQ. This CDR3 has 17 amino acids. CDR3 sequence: CASSRGTSGRAAYEQYF. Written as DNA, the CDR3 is TGTGCCAGCAGCCGAGGGACTAGCGGGAGGGCGGCCTACGAGCAGTACTTC.

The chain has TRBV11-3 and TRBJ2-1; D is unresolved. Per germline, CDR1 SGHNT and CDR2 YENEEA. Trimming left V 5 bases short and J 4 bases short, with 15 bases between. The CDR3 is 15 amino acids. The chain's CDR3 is CASSLTGQPYNEQFF. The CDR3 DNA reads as TGTGCCAGCAGCCTAACCGGCCAACCTTACAATGAGCAGTTCTTC.

The CDR3 spells CAWSTGQSLDQPQHF. CDR3 sequence (DNA): TGTGCCTGGAGTACGGGACAGAGCCTCGATCAGCCCCAGCATTTT. This chain links TRBV30 with TRBJ1-5, with 7 bases that match TRBD1. This CDR3 has 15 amino acids. V lost 2 bases to trimming and J lost 5 bases; unmatched junction nucleotides: 9. Germline V gene lookup returns CDR1 GTSNPN and CDR2 SVGIG (reference sequence).

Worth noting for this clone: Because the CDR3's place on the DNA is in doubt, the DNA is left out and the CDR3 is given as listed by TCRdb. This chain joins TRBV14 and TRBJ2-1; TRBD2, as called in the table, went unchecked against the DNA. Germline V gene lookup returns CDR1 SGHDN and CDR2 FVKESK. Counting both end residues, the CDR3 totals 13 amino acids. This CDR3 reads CASSQFGSGSLFF.

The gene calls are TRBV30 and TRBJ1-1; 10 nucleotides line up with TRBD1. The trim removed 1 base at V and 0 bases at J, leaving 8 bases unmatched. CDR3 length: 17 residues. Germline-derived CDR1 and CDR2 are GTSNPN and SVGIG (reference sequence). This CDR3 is CAWSGDRGPSMNTEAFF. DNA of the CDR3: TGTGCCTGGAGTGGGGACAGGGGCCCATCAATGAACACTGAAGCTTTCTTT.

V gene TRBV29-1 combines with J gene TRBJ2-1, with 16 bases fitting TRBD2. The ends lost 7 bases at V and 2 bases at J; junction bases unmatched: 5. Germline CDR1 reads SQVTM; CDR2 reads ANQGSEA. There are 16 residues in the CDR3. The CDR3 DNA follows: TGCAGCGCCGCCGGGACTAGCGGGAGGGCCTACAATGAGCAGTTCTTC. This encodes CSAAGTSGRAYNEQFF.

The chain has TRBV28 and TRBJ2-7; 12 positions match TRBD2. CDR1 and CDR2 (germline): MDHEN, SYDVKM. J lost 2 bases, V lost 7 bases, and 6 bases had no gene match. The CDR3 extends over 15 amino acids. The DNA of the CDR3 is TGTGCCAGCAATTCCCTAGCGGGAGGGCCCTACGAGCAGTACTTC. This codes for CASNSLAGGPYEQYF. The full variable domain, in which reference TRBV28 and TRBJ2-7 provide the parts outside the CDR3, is DVKVTQSSRYLVKRTGEKVFLECVQDMDHENMFWYRQDPGLGLRLIYFSYDVKMKEKGDIPEGYSVSREKKERFSLILESASTNQTSMYLCASNSLAGGPYEQYFGPGTRLTVT.

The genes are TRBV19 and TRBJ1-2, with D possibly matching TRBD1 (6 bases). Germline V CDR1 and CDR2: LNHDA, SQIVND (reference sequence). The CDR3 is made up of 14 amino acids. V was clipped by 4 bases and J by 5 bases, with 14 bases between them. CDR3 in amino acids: CASSSSRGGYGYTF. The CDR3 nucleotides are TGTGCCAGTAGTAGTAGCAGGGGCGGTTATGGCTACACCTTC.

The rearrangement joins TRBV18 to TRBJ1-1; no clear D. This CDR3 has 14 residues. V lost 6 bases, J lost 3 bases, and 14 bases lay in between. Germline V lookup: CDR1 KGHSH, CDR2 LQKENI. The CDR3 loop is CASSKEGRHTEAFF. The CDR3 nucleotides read TGTGCCAGCTCCAAGGAAGGGAGACACACTGAAGCTTTCTTT.

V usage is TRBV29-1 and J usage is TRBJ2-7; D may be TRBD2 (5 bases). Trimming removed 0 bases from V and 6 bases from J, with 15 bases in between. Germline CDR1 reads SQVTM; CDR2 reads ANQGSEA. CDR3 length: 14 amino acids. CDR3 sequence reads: CSVEEVQRTGEQYF. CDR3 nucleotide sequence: TGCAGCGTTGAAGAAGTTCAGCGGACGGGCGAGCAGTACTTC.

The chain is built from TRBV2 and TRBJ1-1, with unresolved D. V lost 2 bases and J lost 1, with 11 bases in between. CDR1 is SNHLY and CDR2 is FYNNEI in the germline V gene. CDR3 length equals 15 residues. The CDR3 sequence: CASSEFRSTNTEAFF. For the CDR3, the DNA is TGTGCCAGCAGTGAATTTAGGTCTACGAACACTGAAGCTTTCTTT. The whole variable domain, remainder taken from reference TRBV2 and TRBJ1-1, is EPEVTQTPSHQVTQMGQEVILRCVPISNHLYFYWYRQILGQKVEFLVSFYNNEISEKSEIFDDQFSVERPDGSNFTLKIRSTKLEDSAMYFCASSEFRSTNTEAFFGQGTRLTVV.

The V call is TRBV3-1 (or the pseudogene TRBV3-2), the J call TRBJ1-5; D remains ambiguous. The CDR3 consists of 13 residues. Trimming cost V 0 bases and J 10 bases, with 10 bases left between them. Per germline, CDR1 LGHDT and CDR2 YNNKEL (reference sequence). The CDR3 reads CASSQEESSPQHF. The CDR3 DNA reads TGTGCCAGCAGCCAAGAAGAGAGTAGCCCCCAGCATTTT.

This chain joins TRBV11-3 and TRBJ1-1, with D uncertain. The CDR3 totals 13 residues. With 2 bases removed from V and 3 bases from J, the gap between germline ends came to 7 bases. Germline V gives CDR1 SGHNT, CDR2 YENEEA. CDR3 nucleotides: TGTGCCAGCAGCTTAATCCAGTACACTGAAGCTTTCTTT. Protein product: CASSLIQYTEAFF.

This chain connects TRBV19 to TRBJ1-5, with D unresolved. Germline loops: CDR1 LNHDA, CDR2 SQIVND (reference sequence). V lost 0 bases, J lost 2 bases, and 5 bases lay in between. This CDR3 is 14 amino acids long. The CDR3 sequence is CASSIEGGNQPQHF. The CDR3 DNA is TGTGCCAGTAGTATAGAAGGCGGCAATCAGCCCCAGCATTTT.

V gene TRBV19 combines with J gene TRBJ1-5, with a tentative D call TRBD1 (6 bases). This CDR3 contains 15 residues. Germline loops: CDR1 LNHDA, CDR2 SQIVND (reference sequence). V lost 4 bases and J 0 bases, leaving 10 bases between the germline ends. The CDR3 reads CASSTQGNSNQPQHF. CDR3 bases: TGTGCCAGTAGTACCCAGGGGAATAGCAATCAGCCCCAGCATTTT.

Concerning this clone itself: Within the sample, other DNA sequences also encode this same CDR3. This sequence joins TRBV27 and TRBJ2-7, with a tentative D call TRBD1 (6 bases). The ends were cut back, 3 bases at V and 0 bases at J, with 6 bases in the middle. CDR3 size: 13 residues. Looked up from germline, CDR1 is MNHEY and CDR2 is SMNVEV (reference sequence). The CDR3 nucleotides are TGTGCCAGCAGTTTGGACAGCTCCTACGAGCAGTACTTC. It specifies CASSLDSSYEQYF.

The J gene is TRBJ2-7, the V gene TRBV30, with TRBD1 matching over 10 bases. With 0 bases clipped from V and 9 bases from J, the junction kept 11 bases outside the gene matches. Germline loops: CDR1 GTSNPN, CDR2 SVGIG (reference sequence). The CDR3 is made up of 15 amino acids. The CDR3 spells CAWSVGWDRGLGQYF. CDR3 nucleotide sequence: TGTGCCTGGAGTGTAGGGTGGGACAGGGGTCTGGGGCAGTACTTC.

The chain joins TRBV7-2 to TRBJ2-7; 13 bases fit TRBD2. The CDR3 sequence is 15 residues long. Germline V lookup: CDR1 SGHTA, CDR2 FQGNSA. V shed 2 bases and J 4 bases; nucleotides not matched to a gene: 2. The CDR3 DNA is TGTGCCAGCAGCTTACGGACTAGCGGGAGTTACGAGCAGTACTTC. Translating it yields CASSLRTSGSYEQYF.

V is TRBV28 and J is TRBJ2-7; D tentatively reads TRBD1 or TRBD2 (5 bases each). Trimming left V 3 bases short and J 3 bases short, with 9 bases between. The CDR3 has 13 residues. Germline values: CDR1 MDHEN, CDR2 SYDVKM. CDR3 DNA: TGTGCCAGCAGTTTGGGACCGTACTACGAGCAGTACTTC. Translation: CASSLGPYYEQYF.

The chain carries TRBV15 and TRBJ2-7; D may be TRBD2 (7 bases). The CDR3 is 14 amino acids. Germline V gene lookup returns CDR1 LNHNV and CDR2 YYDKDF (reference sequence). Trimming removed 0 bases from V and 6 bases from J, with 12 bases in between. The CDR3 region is CATSRDRGGGEQYF. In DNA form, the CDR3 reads TGTGCCACCAGCAGAGATAGAGGGGGGGGCGAGCAGTACTTC.